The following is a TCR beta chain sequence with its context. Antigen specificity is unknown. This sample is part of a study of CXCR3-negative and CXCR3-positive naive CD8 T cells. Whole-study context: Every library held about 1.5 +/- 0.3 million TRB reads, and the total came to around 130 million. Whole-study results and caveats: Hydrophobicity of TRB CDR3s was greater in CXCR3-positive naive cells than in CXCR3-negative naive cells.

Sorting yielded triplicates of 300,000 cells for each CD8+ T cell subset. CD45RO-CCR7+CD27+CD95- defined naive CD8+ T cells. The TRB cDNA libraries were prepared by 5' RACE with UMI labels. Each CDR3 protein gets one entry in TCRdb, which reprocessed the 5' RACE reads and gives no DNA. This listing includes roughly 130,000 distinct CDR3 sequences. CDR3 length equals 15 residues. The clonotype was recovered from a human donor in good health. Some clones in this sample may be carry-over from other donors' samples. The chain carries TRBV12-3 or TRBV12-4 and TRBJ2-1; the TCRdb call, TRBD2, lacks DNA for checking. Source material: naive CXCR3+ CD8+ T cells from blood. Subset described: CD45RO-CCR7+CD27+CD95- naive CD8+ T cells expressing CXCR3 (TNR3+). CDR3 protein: CASSSTESPDNEQFF.